Below, 20 T cell receptor beta chains from the same sample are listed, as sequenced in a study of blood T cell repertoires in COVID-19. Some clones are missing from TCRdb's copy, which holds only in-frame ones; the method was immunoSEQ multiplex PCR. In the table there are 250,000 to 300,000 clones, roughly nine tenths of which are singletons. The sequencing sample was made of peripheral blood. These receptors were obtained from a woman between 25 and 40 years old with COVID-19, enrolled during active disease.

The rearrangement links TRBV4-2 to TRBJ1-5; tentative D call: TRBD1 (5 bases). The V end lost 4 bases, the J end lost 6 bases, and 16 bases lay between the germline ends. Germline assignment: CDR1 LGHNA and CDR2 YNFKEQ. The CDR3 has 15 residues. CDR3 residues: CASSPRRGGGQPQHF. The CDR3 DNA follows: TGTGCCAGCAGCCCCCGAAGGGGCGGTGGTCAGCCCCAGCATTTT.

The rearrangement links TRBV30 to TRBJ1-2; 8 nucleotides agree with TRBD1. The CDR3 sequence is 16 residues long. V lost 6 bases and J lost 4; bases outside the gene matches: 16. Germline lookup yields CDR1 GTSNPN and CDR2 SVGIG (reference sequence). The CDR3 here is CACWEYLDRVFYGYTF. The DNA for the CDR3 is TGTGCCTGCTGGGAATACTTGGACAGGGTATTCTATGGCTACACCTTC.

The chain recombines TRBV29-1 with TRBJ2-5; possibly TRBD1 for D (6 bases). The CDR3 is made up of 12 amino acids. Germline V gene lookup returns CDR1 SQVTM and CDR2 ANQGSEA. The ends were cut back, 7 bases at V and 3 bases at J, with 12 bases in the middle. Written as DNA, the CDR3 is TGCAGCGCCCGAGGACAGAAAGAGACCCAGTACTTC. Protein sequence: CSARGQKETQYF.

V and J are TRBV6-1 and TRBJ2-1; 11 bases line up with TRBD2. Germline loops: CDR1 MNHNS, CDR2 SASEGT. V dropped 3 bases and J dropped 1; count of bases not matched to a gene: 8. The CDR3 sequence is 18 residues long. The chain's CDR3 is CASSDLAGGSLSYNEQFF. For the CDR3, the DNA is TGTGCCAGCAGTGATCTAGCGGGGGGCTCCTTGTCCTACAATGAGCAGTTCTTC.

The chain carries TRBV6-5 and TRBJ1-3; 9 nucleotides match TRBD1. Germline CDR1 MNHEY, CDR2 SVGAGI. The CDR3 is made up of 14 amino acids. V gave up 7 bases and J gave up 2 bases; unmatched junction bases: 3. The CDR3 DNA reads as TGTGCCAGCATCAGGACAGGGGCTGGAAACACCATATATTTT. It yields the protein CASIRTGAGNTIYF.

The chain has TRBV24-1 and TRBJ2-1, with 7 nucleotides matching TRBD2. The V and J ends lost 3 bases and 5 bases, in that order; junction bases with no gene match: 6. CDR3 size: 15 residues. CDR1 is KGHDR, CDR2 SFDVKD, per germline. The chain's CDR3 is CATSDVGLYDNEQFF. CDR3 sequence (DNA): TGTGCCACCAGTGATGTGGGACTATATGACAATGAGCAGTTCTTC.

V gene TRBV27 combines with J gene TRBJ2-1; 7 bases fit TRBD2. V was clipped by 2 bases and J by 3 bases; unmatched bases: 4. This CDR3 is 15 amino acids long. Per germline, CDR1 MNHEY and CDR2 SMNVEV (reference sequence). DNA for the CDR3: TGTGCCAGCAGTTTAATGGGGGGGGACTACAATGAGCAGTTCTTC. It translates to CASSLMGGDYNEQFF.

V usage is TRBV5-4 and J usage is TRBJ1-4, with D possibly matching TRBD1 (5 bases). Between the trimmed V and J ends, which lost 1 base and 6 bases, there was a span of 10 bases. There are 14 residues in the CDR3. From germline, CDR1 is SGHNT and CDR2 YYREEE (reference sequence). In nucleotides, the CDR3 is TGTGCCAGCAGCTTGAGGGGCGGAGATGAAAAACTGTTTTTT. Encoded protein: CASSLRGGDEKLFF.

V is TRBV5-1 and J is TRBJ2-5; D might be TRBD2 (5 bases). The germline gives CDR1 SGHRS, CDR2 YFSETQ. V was pared by 2 bases and J by 5 bases, with 13 bases between. This CDR3 region has 14 residues. The CDR3 DNA sequence: TGCGCCAGCAGCTTAGGCAGAACGGGGGAGACCCAGTACTTC. It translates to CASSLGRTGETQYF.

This chain connects TRBV11-2 to TRBJ1-4, with 12 bases identical to TRBD1. The J segment lost 7 bases and the V segment lost 5 bases, leaving 2 bases of the junction unmatched. CDR3 length equals 14 residues. Germline CDR1 is SGHAT and CDR2 is FQNNGV. CDR3 loop: CASSVGQGAEKLFF. CDR3 DNA: TGTGCCAGCAGCGTGGGACAGGGGGCTGAAAAACTGTTTTTT.

This sequence joins TRBV7-9 and TRBJ2-3, with 14 positions matching TRBD2. CDR3 length: 17 residues. Germline V gene sequence: CDR1 SEHNR, CDR2 FQNEAQ (reference sequence). The J segment lost 5 bases and the V segment lost 5 bases, leaving 9 bases of the junction unmatched. The CDR3 protein is CASSRSGLAGGEDTQYF. For the CDR3, the DNA is TGTGCCAGCAGCCGCTCAGGACTAGCGGGGGGCGAAGATACGCAGTATTTT.

This clone is classed as medium-sized (0.01 to 0.1%). This chain joins TRBV10-2 and TRBJ2-5, with 8 bases lining up with TRBD2. CDR1 and CDR2 (germline): WSHSY, SAAADI. V was pared by 4 bases and J by 3 bases, with 1 base of the junction left unmatched. This CDR3 is 13 amino acids long. The CDR3 is CASSGGLEETQYF. Written as DNA, the CDR3 is TGCGCCAGCAGTGGGGGACTAGAAGAGACCCAGTACTTC.

The table lists this clone with a count of one. J is TRBJ2-7 and V is TRBV27; 7 bases agree with TRBD2. In germline, CDR1 is MNHEY, CDR2 SMNVEV (reference sequence). Trimming removed 3 bases from V and 4 bases from J; junction bases left unmatched: 9. The CDR3 consists of 15 residues. The CDR3 loop reads CASSFLPAGVYEQYF. Written as DNA, the CDR3 is TGTGCCAGCAGTTTTTTGCCGGCGGGGGTGTACGAGCAGTACTTC.

The chain combines TRBV12-5 with TRBJ2-1, with 7 bases fitting TRBD1. V was pared by 0 bases and J by 8 bases, with 22 bases of the junction left unmatched. The germline gives CDR1 LGHNT, CDR2 FRNRAP. The CDR3 consists of 20 residues. The CDR3 spells CASGLVFRGGLTGPQDEQFF. The CDR3, as DNA: TGTGCTAGTGGTTTGGTATTCAGAGGGGGATTGACAGGGCCCCAAGATGAGCAGTTCTTC.

This clone was recorded once. Here the CDR3 omits its conserved ending phenylalanine or tryptophan, so a read error is the likely source. No DNA is shown, since the ends of the CDR3 on it are uncertain; the CDR3 is the one TCRdb lists. The V gene is TRBV2, the J gene TRBJ2-3; the D segment call TRBD2 is taken from the table without a DNA check. The CDR3 comprises 13 residues, both ends counted. Per germline, CDR1 SNHLY and CDR2 FYNNEI. The CDR3 spells CASSGGLAGACVL.

This chain connects TRBV6-5 to TRBJ1-1, with TRBD1 as a possible D gene (5 bases). The germline V and J ends were trimmed by 6 bases and 7 bases, with 15 bases remaining between them. The CDR3 has 13 residues. CDR1 MNHEY and CDR2 SVGAGI come from the germline V gene. CDR3 nucleotide sequence: TGTGCCAGCAGCTCTAGGGTGGGGGGTGAAGCTTTCTTT. Amino acid sequence: CASSSRVGGEAFF.

The V and J genes are TRBV3-1 (or the pseudogene TRBV3-2) and TRBJ2-2; the match to TRBD2 covers 16 bases. This CDR3 spans 19 amino acids. V gave up 4 bases and J gave up 4 bases; unmatched junction bases: 9. Germline-derived CDR1 and CDR2 are LGHDT and YNNKEL (reference sequence). CDR3 amino acids: CASSRGTSGGASSTGELFF. CDR3 DNA: TGTGCCAGCAGCCGCGGGACTAGCGGGGGGGCTTCGAGCACCGGGGAGCTGTTTTTT.

This chain connects TRBV29-1 to TRBJ2-3; 11 bases fit TRBD2. J was trimmed by 2 bases and V by 6 bases; bases with no gene match: 1. The CDR3 loop spans 13 amino acids. Germline-derived CDR1 and CDR2 are SQVTM and ANQGSEA. The chain's CDR3 is CSVTSGDTDTQYF. The CDR3 coding sequence is TGCAGCGTGACTAGCGGGGACACAGATACGCAGTATTTT.

The chain carries TRBV18 and TRBJ2-7; 11 bases map to TRBD1. Per the germline V gene, CDR1 is KGHSH and CDR2 is LQKENI. The CDR3 has 14 residues. With V trimmed by 3 bases and J by 7 bases, 5 bases remained unmatched. This CDR3 is CASSPGQGVREQYF. Written as DNA, the CDR3 is TGTGCCAGCTCACCGGGACAGGGGGTTCGAGAGCAGTACTTC.

CDR3 loop: CASSWGVYREGETQYF. The CDR3, as DNA: TGTGCCAGTAGCTGGGGGGTATACAGGGAGGGGGAGACCCAGTACTTC. This chain connects TRBV19 to TRBJ2-5, with a tentative D call TRBD2 (7 bases). V was shortened by 6 bases and J by 5 bases, with 22 bases between the two germline ends. Germline V gene lookup returns CDR1 LNHDA and CDR2 SQIVND (reference sequence). The CDR3 consists of 16 residues. The full variable domain, completed using reference TRBV19 and TRBJ2-5, is DGGITQSPKYLFRKEGQNVTLSCEQNLNHDAMYWYRQDPGQGLRLIYYSQIVNDFQKGDIAEGYSVSREKKESFPLTVTSAQKNPTAFYLCASSWGVYREGETQYFGPGTRLLVL.